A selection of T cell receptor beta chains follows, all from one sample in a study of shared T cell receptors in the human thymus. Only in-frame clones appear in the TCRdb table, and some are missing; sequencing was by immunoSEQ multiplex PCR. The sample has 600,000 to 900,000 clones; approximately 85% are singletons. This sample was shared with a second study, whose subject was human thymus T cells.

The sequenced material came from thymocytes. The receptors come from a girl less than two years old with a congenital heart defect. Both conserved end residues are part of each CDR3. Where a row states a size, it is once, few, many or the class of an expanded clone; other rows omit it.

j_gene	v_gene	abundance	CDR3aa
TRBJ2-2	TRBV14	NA	CASSQDREGTGELFF
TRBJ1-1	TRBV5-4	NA	CASSLWGRQGVNTEAFF
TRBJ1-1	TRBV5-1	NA	CASSLALRGGWSKTEAFF
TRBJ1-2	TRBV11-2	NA	CASSFRTGGAAVFGGYTF
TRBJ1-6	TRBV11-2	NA	CASNQSPGSPSPLHF
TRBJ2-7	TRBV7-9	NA	CASSPETGFLNYEQYF
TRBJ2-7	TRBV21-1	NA	CASSNPGQESYEQYF
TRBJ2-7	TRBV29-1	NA	CSVEAGQGVEQYF
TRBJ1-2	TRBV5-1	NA	CASSKGVDSPCLF
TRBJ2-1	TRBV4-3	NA	CASSQVFFRRNEQFF
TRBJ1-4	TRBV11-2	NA	CASSRYPRDRNEKLFF
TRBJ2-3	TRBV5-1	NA	CASSLIGPGVLTDTQYF
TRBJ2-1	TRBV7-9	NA	CASSFPGQDYNEQFF
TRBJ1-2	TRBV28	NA	CASSLGARYGYTF
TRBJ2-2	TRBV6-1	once	CASGGTGNTGELFF
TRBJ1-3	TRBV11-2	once	CASSLGEGFGNTIYF
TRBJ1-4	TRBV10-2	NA	CASSLDRGLRGEKLFF
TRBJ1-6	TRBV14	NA	CASSQAAGSYNSPLHF
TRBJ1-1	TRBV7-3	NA	CASSPRQGSTEAFF
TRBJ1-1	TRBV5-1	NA	CASSLSGQGFMNTEAFF
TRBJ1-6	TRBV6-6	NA	CASISAGDNSPLHF
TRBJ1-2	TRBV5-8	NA	CASSLAPPGSSNYGYTF
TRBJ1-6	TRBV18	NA	CASSPLTQGNVLHF
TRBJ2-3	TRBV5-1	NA	CASSPAGLTDTQYF
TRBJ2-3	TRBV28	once	CASSFVSGGRFPTDTQYF
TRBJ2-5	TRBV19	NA	CASSRAGGEETQYF
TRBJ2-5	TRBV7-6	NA	CASRVQGQETQYF
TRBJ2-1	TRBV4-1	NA	CASSQVRGGGATNEQFF
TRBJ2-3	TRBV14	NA	CASSPQQQGAISDTQYF
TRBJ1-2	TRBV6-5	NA	CASSNRGSNYGYTF
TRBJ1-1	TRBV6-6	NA	CASRYLRRPNTEAFF
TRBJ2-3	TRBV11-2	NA	CASSPGAARTDTQYF
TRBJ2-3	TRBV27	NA	CASSFVAGPDTQYF
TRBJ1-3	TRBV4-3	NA	CASSQVVRRGGRYSGNTIYF
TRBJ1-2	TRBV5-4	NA	CASSARGHGYGYTF
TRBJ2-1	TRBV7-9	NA	CASSLVRGGPYNEQFF
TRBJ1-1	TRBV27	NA	CASSPRMIVRRDTEELNTEAFF
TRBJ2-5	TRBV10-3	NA	CAISMVSDMTGGEETQYF
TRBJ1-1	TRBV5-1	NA	CASSTPDRNTEAFF
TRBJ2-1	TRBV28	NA	CASKEGYNEQFF
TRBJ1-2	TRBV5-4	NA	CASSLVLSAGENYGYTF
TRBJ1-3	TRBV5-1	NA	CASSPERAGNTIYF
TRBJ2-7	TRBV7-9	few	CASSLVGGNEQYF
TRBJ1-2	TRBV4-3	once	CASRPGQDLGGGYTF
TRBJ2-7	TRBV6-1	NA	CASSEARGSGIGTANEQYF
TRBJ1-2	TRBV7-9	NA	CASSLEWGASDYTF
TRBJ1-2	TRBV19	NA	CASSGGSTSLKSNYGYTF
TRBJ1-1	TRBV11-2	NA	CASSLGTGGEAFF
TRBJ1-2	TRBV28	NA	CASSLPRWTGRSGYTF
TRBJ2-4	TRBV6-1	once	CASSSEPLAKNIQYF
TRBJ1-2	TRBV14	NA	CASSRPGGPTPRTSYGYTF
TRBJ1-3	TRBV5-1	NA	CASSLLRTGRPGNTIYF
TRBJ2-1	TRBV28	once	CASSPPGGTYSEQFF
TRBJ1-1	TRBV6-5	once	CASSRQGRHPEAFF
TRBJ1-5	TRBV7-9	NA	CASSLGDRGYSNQPQHF